This entry describes one T cell receptor beta chain. The record originates from a study of cytomegalovirus exposure and HLA in healthy donors. In the PCR, 60 Vbeta and 13 Jbeta primers were used. Assay used: immunoSEQ multiplex PCR; TCRdb lists only in-frame clones, some missing. Of 150,000 or so clones in the sample, roughly 80% were seen once. With V trimmed by 4 bases and J by 5 bases, 4 bases remained unmatched. This CDR3 spans 15 amino acids. Germline values: CDR1 SGDLS, CDR2 YYNGEE. Source material: PBMCs. This sequence originates from a male donor in good health and CMV-seronegative. V is TRBV9 and J is TRBJ2-1, with 12 bases that match TRBD2. The CDR3 is CASSKTSGSHNEQFF. CDR3 sequence (DNA): TGTGCCAGCAGCAAGACTAGCGGGAGCCACAATGAGCAGTTCTTC.